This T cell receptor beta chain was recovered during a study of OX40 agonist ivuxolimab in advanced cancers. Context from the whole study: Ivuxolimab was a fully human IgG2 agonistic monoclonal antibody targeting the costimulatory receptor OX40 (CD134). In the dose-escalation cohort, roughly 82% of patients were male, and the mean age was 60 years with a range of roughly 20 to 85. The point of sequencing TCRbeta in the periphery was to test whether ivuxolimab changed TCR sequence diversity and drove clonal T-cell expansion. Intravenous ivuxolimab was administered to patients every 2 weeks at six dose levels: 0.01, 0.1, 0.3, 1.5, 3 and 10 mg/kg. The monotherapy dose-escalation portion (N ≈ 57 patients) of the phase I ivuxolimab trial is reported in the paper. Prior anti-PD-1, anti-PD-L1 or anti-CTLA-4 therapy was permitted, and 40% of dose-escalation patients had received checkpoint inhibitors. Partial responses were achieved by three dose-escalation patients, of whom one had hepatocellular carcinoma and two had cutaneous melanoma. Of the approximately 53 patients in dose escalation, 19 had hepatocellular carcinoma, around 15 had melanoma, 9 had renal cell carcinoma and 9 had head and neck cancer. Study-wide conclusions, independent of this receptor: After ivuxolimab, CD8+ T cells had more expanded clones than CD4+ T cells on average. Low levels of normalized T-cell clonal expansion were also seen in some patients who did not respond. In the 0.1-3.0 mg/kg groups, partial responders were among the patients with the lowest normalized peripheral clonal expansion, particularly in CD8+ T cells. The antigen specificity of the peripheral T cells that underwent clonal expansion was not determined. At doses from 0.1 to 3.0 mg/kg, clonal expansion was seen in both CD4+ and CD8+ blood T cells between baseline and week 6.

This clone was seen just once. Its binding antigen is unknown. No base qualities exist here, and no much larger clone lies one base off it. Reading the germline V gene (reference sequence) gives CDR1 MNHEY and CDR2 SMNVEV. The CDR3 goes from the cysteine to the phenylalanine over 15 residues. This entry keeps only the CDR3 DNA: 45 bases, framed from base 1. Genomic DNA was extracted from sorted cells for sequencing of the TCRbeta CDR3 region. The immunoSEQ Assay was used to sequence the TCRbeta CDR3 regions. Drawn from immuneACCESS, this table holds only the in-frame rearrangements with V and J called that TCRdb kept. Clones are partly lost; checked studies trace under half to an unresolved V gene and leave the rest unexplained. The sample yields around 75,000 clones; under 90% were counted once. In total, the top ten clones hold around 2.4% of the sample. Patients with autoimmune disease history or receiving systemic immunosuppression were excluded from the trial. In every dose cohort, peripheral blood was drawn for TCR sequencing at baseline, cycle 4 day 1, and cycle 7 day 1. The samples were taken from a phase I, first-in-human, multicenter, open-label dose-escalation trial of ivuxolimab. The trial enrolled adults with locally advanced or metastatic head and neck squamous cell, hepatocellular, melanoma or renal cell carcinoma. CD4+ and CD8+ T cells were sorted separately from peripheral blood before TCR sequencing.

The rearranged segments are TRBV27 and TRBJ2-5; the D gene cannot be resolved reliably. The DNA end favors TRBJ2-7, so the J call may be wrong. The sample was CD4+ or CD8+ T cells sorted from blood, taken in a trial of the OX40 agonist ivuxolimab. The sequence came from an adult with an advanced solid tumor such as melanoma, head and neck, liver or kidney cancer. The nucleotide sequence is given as TGTGCCAGCAGTTCCCGGTCCCCAGTCGCGGACGAGCAGTACTTC. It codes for CASSSRSPVADEQYF.